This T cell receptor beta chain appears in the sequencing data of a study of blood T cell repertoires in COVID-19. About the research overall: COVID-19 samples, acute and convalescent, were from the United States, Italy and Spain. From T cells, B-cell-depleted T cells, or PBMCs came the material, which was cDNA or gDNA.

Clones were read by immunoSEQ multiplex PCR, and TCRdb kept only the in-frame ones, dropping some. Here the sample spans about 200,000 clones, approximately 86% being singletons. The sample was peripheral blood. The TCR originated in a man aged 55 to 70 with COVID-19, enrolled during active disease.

CDR3 bases: TGTGCCAGCAGCCCACAGGTAGCGGCCCCCGGGGAGCTGTTTTTT. It translates to CASSPQVAAPGELFF. The chain joins TRBV5-4 to TRBJ2-2, with a tentative D call TRBD2 (6 bases). The CDR3 contains 15 residues. In germline, CDR1 is SGHNT, CDR2 YYREEE (reference sequence). V was trimmed by 4 bases and J by 6 bases, leaving 16 bases between them.